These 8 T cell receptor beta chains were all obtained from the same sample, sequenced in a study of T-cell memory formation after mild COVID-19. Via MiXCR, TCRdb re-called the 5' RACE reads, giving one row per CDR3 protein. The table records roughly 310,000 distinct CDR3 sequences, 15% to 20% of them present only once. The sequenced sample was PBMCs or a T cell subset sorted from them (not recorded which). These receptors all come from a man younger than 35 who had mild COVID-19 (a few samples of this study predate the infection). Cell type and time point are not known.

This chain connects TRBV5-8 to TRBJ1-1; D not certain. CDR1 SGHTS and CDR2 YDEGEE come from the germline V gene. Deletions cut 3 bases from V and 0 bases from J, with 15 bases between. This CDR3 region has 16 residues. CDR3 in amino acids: CASSSTFTNMNTEAFF. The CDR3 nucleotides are TGTGCCAGCAGCTCGACCTTTACAAACATGAACACTGAAGCTTTCTTT.

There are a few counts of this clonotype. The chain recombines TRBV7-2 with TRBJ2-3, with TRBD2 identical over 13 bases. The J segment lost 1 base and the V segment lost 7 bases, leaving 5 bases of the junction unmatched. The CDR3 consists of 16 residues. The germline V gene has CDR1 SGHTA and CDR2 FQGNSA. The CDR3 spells CASTLGLAGGTDTQYF. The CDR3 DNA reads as TGTGCCAGCACCCTCGGACTAGCGGGGGGCACAGATACGCAGTATTTT.

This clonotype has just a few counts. In nucleotides, the CDR3 is TGTGCCAGCAGCCAAGAAGCCGTGGGGGGCGTCAGTTTCTTC. As protein: CASSQEAVGGVSFF. This chain links TRBV14 with TRBJ2-1; D possibly uses TRBD1 or TRBD2 (6 bases each). The CDR3 contains 14 residues. Germline V gene sequence: CDR1 SGHDN, CDR2 FVKESK. Trimming shortened V by 0 bases and J by 16 bases, and 19 bases separated the two germline ends.

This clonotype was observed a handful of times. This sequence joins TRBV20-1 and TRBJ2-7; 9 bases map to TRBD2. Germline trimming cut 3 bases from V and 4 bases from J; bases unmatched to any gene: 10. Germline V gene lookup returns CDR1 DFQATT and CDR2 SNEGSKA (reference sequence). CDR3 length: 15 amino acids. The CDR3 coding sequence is TGCAGTGCTAGTTTTGATGCGGGGGGGACGTACGAGCAGTACTTC. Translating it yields CSASFDAGGTYEQYF.

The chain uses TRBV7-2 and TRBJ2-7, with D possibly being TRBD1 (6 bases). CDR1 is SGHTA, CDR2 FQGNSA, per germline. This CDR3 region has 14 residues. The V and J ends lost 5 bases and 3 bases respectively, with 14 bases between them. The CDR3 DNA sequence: TGTGCCAGCAGCAAGACTTCGGGACACTACGAGCAGTACGTC. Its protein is CASSKTSGHYEQYV.

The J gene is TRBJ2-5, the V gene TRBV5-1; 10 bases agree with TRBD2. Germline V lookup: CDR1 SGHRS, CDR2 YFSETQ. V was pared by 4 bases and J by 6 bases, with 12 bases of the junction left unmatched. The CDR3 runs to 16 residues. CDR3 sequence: CASSPRRAGGIKTQYF. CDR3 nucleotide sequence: TGCGCCAGCAGCCCCCGACGAGCGGGGGGGATAAAGACCCAGTACTTC.

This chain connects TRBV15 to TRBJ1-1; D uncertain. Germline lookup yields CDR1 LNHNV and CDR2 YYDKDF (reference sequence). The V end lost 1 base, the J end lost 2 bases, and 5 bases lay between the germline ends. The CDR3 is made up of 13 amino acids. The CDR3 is CATSRAPNTEAFF. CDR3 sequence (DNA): TGTGCCACCAGCAGAGCGCCCAACACTGAAGCTTTCTTT. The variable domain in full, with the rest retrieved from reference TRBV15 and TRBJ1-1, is DAMVIQNPRYQVTQFGKPVTLSCSQTLNHNVMYWYQQKSSQAPKLLFHYYDKDFNNEADTPDNFQSRRPNTSFCFLDIRSPGLGDTAMYLCATSRAPNTEAFFGQGTRLTVV.

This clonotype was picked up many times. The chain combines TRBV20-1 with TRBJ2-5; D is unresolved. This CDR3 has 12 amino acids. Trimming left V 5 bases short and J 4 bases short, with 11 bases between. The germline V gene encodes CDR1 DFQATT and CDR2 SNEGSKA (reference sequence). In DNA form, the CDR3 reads TGCAGTGCTCCCCTCGTTTCAGAGACCCAGTACTTC. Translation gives CSAPLVSETQYF.